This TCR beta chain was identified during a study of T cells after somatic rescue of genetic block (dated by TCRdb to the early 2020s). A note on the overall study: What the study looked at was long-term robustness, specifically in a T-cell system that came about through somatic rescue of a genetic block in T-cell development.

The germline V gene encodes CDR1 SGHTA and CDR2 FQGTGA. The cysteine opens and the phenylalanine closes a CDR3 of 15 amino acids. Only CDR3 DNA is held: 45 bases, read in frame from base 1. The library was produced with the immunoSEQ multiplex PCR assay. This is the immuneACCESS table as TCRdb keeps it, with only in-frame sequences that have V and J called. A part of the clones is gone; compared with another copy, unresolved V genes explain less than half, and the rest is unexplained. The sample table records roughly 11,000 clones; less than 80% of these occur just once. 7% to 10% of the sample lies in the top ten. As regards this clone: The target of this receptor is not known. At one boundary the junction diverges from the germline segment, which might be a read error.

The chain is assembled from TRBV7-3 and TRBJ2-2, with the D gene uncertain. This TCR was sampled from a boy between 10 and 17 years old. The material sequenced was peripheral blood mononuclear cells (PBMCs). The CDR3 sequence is CASSLRQGSTRELFF. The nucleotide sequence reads TGTGCCAGCAGCTTAAGACAAGGATCCACCCGGGAGCTGTTTTTT.